These T cell receptor beta chains were read from a single sample in a study of neurological immune-mediated disorders. MiXCR, applied by TCRdb to the 5' RACE reads, yields one record per CDR3 protein. The data contain about 66,000 distinct CDR3 sequences, around 3.3% of them singletons. Material for sequencing was PBMCs. The receptors come from a man in his forties with multiple sclerosis. Both conserved end residues are part of each CDR3. D genes are given only for firm matches. Size tells how often a clone was seen (once, few, many) or the class of an expanded clone, and some rows leave it out.

clone_size: many
j_call: TRBJ1-5
v_call: TRBV15
d_call: TRBD1
cdr3_aa: CATSRDFGQGRQPQHF
cdr3_nt: TGTGCCACCAGCAGAGATTTCGGACAGGGACGCCAGCCCCAGCATTTT

clone_size: many
j_call: TRBJ1-2
v_call: TRBV20-1
d_call: .
cdr3_aa: CSASGQGVYGYTF
cdr3_nt: TGCAGTGCTAGTGGGCAGGGAGTATACGGCTACACCTTC

clone_size: many
j_call: TRBJ2-1
v_call: TRBV2
d_call: TRBD1
cdr3_aa: CAPGGDRGNEQFF
cdr3_nt: TGTGCCCCGGGAGGGGACAGGGGGAATGAGCAGTTCTTC

clone_size: many
j_call: TRBJ1-6
v_call: TRBV9
d_call: .
cdr3_aa: CASSVTGTLNSPLHF
cdr3_nt: TGTGCCAGCAGCGTCACCGGGACACTTAATTCACCCCTCCACTTT

clone_size: many
j_call: TRBJ2-5
v_call: TRBV7-9
d_call: TRBD1
cdr3_aa: CASSPWTGGETQYF
cdr3_nt: TGTGCCAGCAGCCCGTGGACAGGGGGAGAGACCCAGTACTTC

clone_size: many
j_call: TRBJ2-3
v_call: TRBV5-1
d_call: .
cdr3_aa: CASSAHRGDTQYF
cdr3_nt: TGCGCCAGCAGCGCACATAGGGGAGATACGCAGTATTTT

clone_size: many
j_call: TRBJ1-5
v_call: TRBV2
d_call: .
cdr3_aa: CASSEALLAHQPQHF
cdr3_nt: TGTGCCAGCAGTGAAGCGCTTCTGGCCCATCAGCCCCAGCATTTT

clone_size: many
j_call: TRBJ2-7
v_call: TRBV10-3
d_call: .
cdr3_aa: CAISARDLSYEQYF
cdr3_nt: TGTGCCATCAGCGCCCGCGACCTTAGCTACGAGCAGTACTTC

clone_size: many
j_call: TRBJ2-7
v_call: TRBV11-2
d_call: TRBD2
cdr3_aa: CASSPGLRGGLDEQYF
cdr3_nt: TGTGCCAGCAGTCCAGGGCTGCGGGGGGGCCTCGACGAGCAGTACTTC

clone_size: many
j_call: TRBJ2-5
v_call: TRBV5-1
d_call: TRBD2
cdr3_aa: CASSPRLAGEGETQYF
cdr3_nt: TGCGCCAGCAGCCCAAGACTAGCCGGAGAGGGGGAGACCCAGTACTTC

clone_size: many
j_call: TRBJ1-3
v_call: TRBV5-1
d_call: TRBD1
cdr3_aa: CASSPGTGWSIYF
cdr3_nt: TGCGCCAGCAGCCCCGGGACAGGGTGGTCCATATATTTT

clone_size: many
j_call: TRBJ2-7
v_call: TRBV29-1
d_call: TRBD2
cdr3_aa: CSVETGGVGVEQYF
cdr3_nt: TGCAGCGTTGAAACTGGGGGGGTAGGAGTCGAGCAGTACTTC

clone_size: few
j_call: TRBJ1-2
v_call: TRBV15
d_call: .
cdr3_aa: CATSTHGAVYGYTF
cdr3_nt: TGTGCCACCAGTACGCACGGGGCGGTCTATGGCTACACCTTC

clone_size: many
j_call: TRBJ1-5
v_call: TRBV20-1
d_call: TRBD1
cdr3_aa: CSAPDRQGAKNQPQHF
cdr3_nt: TGCAGTGCTCCAGATCGGCAGGGGGCAAAGAATCAGCCCCAGCATTTT

clone_size: few
j_call: TRBJ2-3
v_call: TRBV25-1
d_call: TRBD1
cdr3_aa: CASSDRSVGTGWTDTQYF
cdr3_nt: TGTGCCAGCAGTGACCGTTCCGTAGGGACAGGCTGGACAGATACGCAGTATTTT

clone_size: many
j_call: TRBJ2-3
v_call: TRBV5-1
d_call: .
cdr3_aa: CASSLGGGSPDTQYF
cdr3_nt: TGCGCCAGCAGCTTAGGTGGGGGGTCCCCAGATACGCAGTATTTT

clone_size: many
j_call: TRBJ2-7
v_call: TRBV10-3
d_call: TRBD1
cdr3_aa: CATWTGSIYEQYF
cdr3_nt: TGTGCCACCTGGACAGGGTCTATCTACGAGCAGTACTTC

clone_size: many
j_call: TRBJ1-5
v_call: TRBV20-1
d_call: .
cdr3_aa: CSARRGGLGNQPQHF
cdr3_nt: TGCAGTGCTAGACGAGGAGGGCTCGGCAATCAGCCCCAGCATTTT

clone_size: many
j_call: TRBJ1-2
v_call: TRBV5-1
d_call: .
cdr3_aa: CASRDTAPLDRYGYTF
cdr3_nt: TGCGCCAGCAGGGACACAGCTCCCTTGGACCGCTATGGCTACACCTTC

clone_size: many
j_call: TRBJ2-2
v_call: TRBV5-1
d_call: .
cdr3_aa: CASSLGSGPNTGELFF
cdr3_nt: TGCGCCAGCAGCTTGGGATCTGGCCCGAACACCGGGGAGCTGTTTTTT

clone_size: many
j_call: TRBJ2-5
v_call: TRBV9
d_call: .
cdr3_aa: CASSASSGTPQETQYF
cdr3_nt: TGTGCCAGCAGCGCATCCTCAGGGACCCCACAAGAGACCCAGTACTTC

clone_size: many
j_call: TRBJ2-3
v_call: TRBV5-5
d_call: TRBD1
cdr3_aa: CASSLGQGPDTQYF
cdr3_nt: TGTGCCAGCAGCCTCGGACAGGGGCCAGATACGCAGTATTTT

clone_size: many
j_call: TRBJ1-3
v_call: TRBV5-6
d_call: .
cdr3_aa: CASSFGVGRAGNTIYF
cdr3_nt: TGTGCCAGCAGCTTCGGGGTTGGTCGGGCAGGAAACACCATATATTTT

clone_size: many
j_call: TRBJ1-4
v_call: TRBV4-2
d_call: .
cdr3_aa: CATFQNEKLFF
cdr3_nt: TGTGCCACCTTCCAAAATGAAAAACTGTTTTTT

clone_size: .
j_call: TRBJ2-2
v_call: TRBV10-1
d_call: TRBD1
cdr3_aa: CASGGQGGSGELFF
cdr3_nt: TGCGCCAGCGGCGGACAGGGGGGGTCCGGGGAGCTGTTTTTT

clone_size: many
j_call: TRBJ2-1
v_call: TRBV5-1
d_call: TRBD2
cdr3_aa: CASSQGLAPYNEQFF
cdr3_nt: TGCGCCAGCAGCCAAGGACTAGCGCCATACAATGAGCAGTTCTTC

clone_size: many
j_call: TRBJ1-1
v_call: TRBV20-1
d_call: TRBD1
cdr3_aa: CSASQSGGTEAFF
cdr3_nt: TGCAGTGCTAGTCAATCAGGGGGAACTGAAGCTTTCTTT

clone_size: many
j_call: TRBJ1-2
v_call: TRBV7-8
d_call: .
cdr3_aa: CASSLEKGLGYTF
cdr3_nt: TGTGCCAGCAGCTTAGAGAAGGGGCTCGGCTACACCTTC

clone_size: many
j_call: TRBJ2-1
v_call: TRBV7-3
d_call: .
cdr3_aa: CASSLRSAGRTYNEQFF
cdr3_nt: TGTGCCAGCAGCTTAAGGTCGGCAGGGAGAACCTACAATGAGCAGTTCTTC

clone_size: many
j_call: TRBJ2-2
v_call: TRBV20-1
d_call: TRBD1
cdr3_aa: CSARPQGARTGELFF
cdr3_nt: TGCAGTGCTAGACCACAGGGGGCGAGGACCGGGGAGCTGTTTTTT

clone_size: many
j_call: TRBJ2-7
v_call: TRBV28
d_call: .
cdr3_aa: CASSSSSGTAYEQYF
cdr3_nt: TGTGCCAGCAGTTCCTCAAGCGGGACAGCATACGAGCAGTACTTC

clone_size: many
j_call: TRBJ2-7
v_call: TRBV3-1
d_call: .
cdr3_aa: CASSPRGSTYEQYF
cdr3_nt: TGTGCCAGCAGTCCTCGGGGGAGTACCTACGAGCAGTACTTC

clone_size: many
j_call: TRBJ2-2
v_call: TRBV6-5
d_call: TRBD1
cdr3_aa: CASSYGTGATGELFF
cdr3_nt: TGTGCCAGCAGTTACGGGACAGGGGCCACCGGGGAGCTGTTTTTT

clone_size: many
j_call: TRBJ2-7
v_call: TRBV5-1
d_call: .
cdr3_aa: CASSGTPTAGQYF
cdr3_nt: TGCGCCAGCTCCGGGACTCCAACCGCCGGGCAGTACTTC

clone_size: many
j_call: TRBJ2-3
v_call: TRBV12-3/TRBV12-4
d_call: TRBD2
cdr3_aa: CASSSRVAGISTDTQYF
cdr3_nt: TGTGCCAGCAGTTCCCGGGTAGCGGGGATTAGCACAGATACGCAGTATTTT